Below are 18 T cell receptor beta chains sequenced from a single sample in a study of regulatory T cells in long-lasting Graves disease. Building of the TCR beta libraries involved iRepertoire HTBI primers and Arm-PCR of CDR3 regions. TCRdb re-derived calls from the multiplex PCR reads in MiXCR, one entry per CDR3 protein. Counted here are 550,000 to 600,000 distinct CDR3 sequences, roughly 16% occurring once; the ten biggest clones make up 12%. Time point specified: newly diagnosed GD, antithyroid drugs for less than 3 months. PBMC RNA was the source of the TCR library. This same sample was also part of a study on T cells in Graves' hyperthyroidism and ophthalmopathy.

Source: peripheral blood mononuclear cells (PBMCs), taken at new diagnosis, from a patient treated with antithyroid drugs. These receptors were taken from a man younger than 35 with Graves disease.

This chain joins TRBV3-1 and TRBJ2-2; 10 bases map to TRBD2. CDR1 and CDR2 (germline): LGHDT, YNNKEL (reference sequence). V lost 1 base, J lost 8 bases, and 7 bases stayed unmatched. The CDR3 is made up of 16 amino acids. As DNA, the CDR3 is TGTGCCAGCAGCCAAGGGCTAGCGGGAGTTGGAGGGGAGCTGTTTTTT. It specifies CASSQGLAGVGGELFF.

This clonotype was found many times. The CDR3 loop is CASRPEPSGRGDNEQFF. CDR3 DNA: TGTGCCAGCAGACCCGAGCCTAGCGGGAGAGGTGACAATGAGCAGTTCTTC. This chain joins TRBV6-1 and TRBJ2-1, with 10 nucleotides matching TRBD2. The germline CDR1 and CDR2 sequences are MNHNS and SASEGT. The length of the CDR3 is 17 residues. With V trimmed by 6 bases and J by 5 bases, 13 bases remained unmatched.

This clonotype was seen at least ten times. This chain uses TRBV10-3 with TRBJ2-7; D may be TRBD1 (6 bases). The germline V and J ends were trimmed by 4 bases and 2 bases, with 9 bases remaining between them. CDR3 length equals 13 residues. Per germline, CDR1 ENHRY and CDR2 SYGVKD. DNA of the CDR3: TGTGCCATCAGTGCAGGGGTCCCCTACGAGCAGTACTTC. As protein: CAISAGVPYEQYF.

A few counts support this clonotype. V usage is TRBV20-1 and J usage is TRBJ1-6; D gene ambiguous. CDR3 length equals 13 residues. Germline-derived CDR1 and CDR2 are DFQATT and SNEGSKA (reference sequence). V lost 6 bases to trimming and J lost 7 bases, with 13 bases between them. CDR3 residues: CSAGLSLNSPLHF. The CDR3 bases are TGCAGTGCGGGCCTATCTCTAAATTCACCCCTCCACTTT.

This clonotype was counted ten times or more. V is TRBV7-9 and J is TRBJ2-7; tentatively, D is TRBD1 (5 bases). Per the germline V gene, CDR1 is SEHNR and CDR2 is FQNEAQ (reference sequence). With 3 bases removed from V and 5 bases from J, the gap between germline ends came to 17 bases. This CDR3 is 15 amino acids long. CDR3 nucleotide sequence: TGTGCCAGCAGCTTCCCCTTAGGGGATCACCACGAGCAGTACTTC. This sequence encodes CASSFPLGDHHEQYF. The full variable domain, its missing parts supplied by reference TRBV7-9 and TRBJ2-7, is DTGVSQNPRHKITKRGQNVTFRCDPISEHNRLYWYRQTLGQGPEFLTYFQNEAQLEKSRLLSDRFSAERPKGSFSTLEIQRTEQGDSAMYLCASSFPLGDHHEQYFGPGTRLTVT.

This clonotype came up a few times. This sequence joins TRBV28 and TRBJ1-1; D unresolved. Trimming left V 6 bases short and J 7 bases short, with 15 bases between. The CDR3 totals 13 residues. Germline CDR1 reads MDHEN; CDR2 reads SYDVKM. The CDR3 DNA sequence: TGTGCCAGCAGAGCCAACGGGCGGCATGAAGCTTTCTTT. As protein: CASRANGRHEAFF.

This chain uses TRBV3-1 with TRBJ2-4, with 15 bases that match TRBD2. The CDR3 is 19 amino acids. Germline V gene sequence: CDR1 LGHDT, CDR2 YNNKEL (reference sequence). The junction had 12 bases not matched to a gene; V was cut back by 8 bases and J by 1 base. The CDR3: CASSPPGLAGGVAKNIQYF. DNA for the CDR3: TGTGCCAGCTCCCCTCCGGGACTAGCGGGAGGAGTGGCCAAAAACATTCAGTACTTC.

The chain employs TRBV20-1 and TRBJ1-2; TRBD1 might be the D (6 bases). Germline V gene sequence: CDR1 DFQATT, CDR2 SNEGSKA (reference sequence). The CDR3 extends over 14 amino acids. The V end lost 6 bases, the J end lost 5 bases, and 19 bases lay between the germline ends. The chain's CDR3 is CSAPARVGAYGYTF. In DNA form, the CDR3 reads TGCAGTGCCCCCGCGCGAGTGGGGGCATATGGCTACACCTTC.

This clonotype was detected only a few times. The CDR3 nucleotides are TGTGCCAAAATAGTGGGTCAGCCCCAGCATTTT. Its protein product is CAKIVGQPQHF. The V call is TRBV5-6, the J call TRBJ1-5; unclear D gene. Trimming shortened V by 9 bases and J by 6 bases, and 10 bases separated the two germline ends. CDR3 length equals 11 residues. CDR1 is SGHDT, CDR2 YYEEEE, per germline.

There are a few counts of this clonotype. The gene calls are TRBV10-2 and TRBJ2-5; 9 bases align to TRBD2. The CDR3 sequence is 11 residues long. Germline V gene sequence: CDR1 WSHSY, CDR2 SAAADI. Trimming at V came to 8 bases and at J to 5 bases, leaving 0 bases not matched to a gene. The CDR3 protein is CASGTSETQYF. In DNA form, the CDR3 reads TGCGCCAGCGGGACTAGCGAGACCCAGTACTTC.

This clonotype was found a few times. V gene TRBV15 combines with J gene TRBJ2-2, with 8 bases fitting TRBD1. Germline CDR1 and CDR2: LNHNV and YYDKDF (reference sequence). V was pared by 1 base and J by 1 base, with 5 bases of the junction left unmatched. The CDR3 loop spans 17 amino acids. The DNA for the CDR3 is TGTGCCACCAGCAGAGGGGCCGGGACAGGGAACACCGGGGAGCTGTTTTTT. This gives the protein CATSRGAGTGNTGELFF. The full variable domain, its missing parts supplied by reference TRBV15 and TRBJ2-2, is DAMVIQNPRYQVTQFGKPVTLSCSQTLNHNVMYWYQQKSSQAPKLLFHYYDKDFNNEADTPDNFQSRRPNTSFCFLDIRSPGLGDTAMYLCATSRGAGTGNTGELFFGEGSRLTVL.

This clonotype was detected many times. J is TRBJ1-5 and V is TRBV20-1; TRBD1 agrees at 8 bases. The junction had 2 bases not matched to a gene; V was cut back by 2 bases and J by 2 bases. CDR1 is DFQATT and CDR2 is SNEGSKA in the germline V gene (reference sequence). The CDR3 covers 14 residues. CDR3 protein: CSARPTGGNQPQHF. CDR3 sequence (DNA): TGCAGTGCTAGACCGACAGGGGGCAATCAGCCCCAGCATTTT.

The count of this clonotype is one. This may be a read error: a much more frequent sequence differs by one nucleotide. V usage is TRBV28 and J usage is TRBJ1-2; the D is unclear. Germline values: CDR1 MDHEN, CDR2 SYDVKM. The CDR3 has 14 residues. In DNA, the CDR3 is TGTGCCAGCAGTTTAAAGGAGCCCCGTTATGGCCACACCTTC. Residues: CASSLKEPRYGHTF.

This chain's CDR3 is CSAQLHTGELFF. The CDR3 DNA reads TGCAGTGCCCAACTCCACACCGGGGAGCTGTTTTTT. J is TRBJ2-2 and V is TRBV20-1; D is uncertain. The CDR3 is 12 residues long. The V gene lost 6 bases and the J gene lost 3 bases, with 8 bases spanning the gap. The V gene's germline CDR1 is DFQATT and CDR2 SNEGSKA (reference sequence).

Only a few counts were recorded for this clonotype. The V gene is TRBV15, the J gene TRBJ2-7; TRBD1 agrees at 10 bases. The CDR3 extends over 15 amino acids. Germline CDR1 LNHNV, CDR2 YYDKDF (reference sequence). The ends lost 3 bases at V and 2 bases at J; junction bases unmatched: 4. DNA for the CDR3: TGTGCCACCAGCAGCGTGGGACAGGGGCCCTACGAGCAGTACTTC. Amino acid sequence: CATSSVGQGPYEQYF.

Points on this clonotype: One base away lies a much larger clone, so this may be a sequencing read error. The chain couples TRBV30 to TRBJ1-4; 8 nucleotides align to TRBD1. The J segment lost 8 bases and the V segment lost 8 bases, leaving 7 bases of the junction unmatched. The CDR3 has 12 residues. Germline loops: CDR1 GTSNPN, CDR2 SVGIG (reference sequence). CDR3 amino acids: CARQGSGEKLFF. Written as DNA, the CDR3 is TGTGCCAGACAGGGGTCGGGGGAAAAACTGTTTTTT.

This clonotype was observed at least ten times. The chain has TRBV28 and TRBJ1-2; the match to TRBD1 covers 8 bases. The CDR3 has 14 amino acids. The V gene's germline CDR1 is MDHEN and CDR2 SYDVKM. The V gene end was trimmed by 8 bases and the J gene end by 5 bases; junction bases not matched to a gene: 10. For the CDR3, the DNA is TGTGCCAGCGGATCCGGGGACAGGTGGTATGGCTACACCTTC. This gives the protein CASGSGDRWYGYTF.

The V gene is TRBV7-6, the J gene TRBJ1-1; 9 nucleotides agree with TRBD1. From germline, CDR1 is SGHVS and CDR2 FNYEAQ. Trimming took 5 bases from V and 4 from J; bases not matched to a gene: 8. This CDR3 spans 15 amino acids. CDR3 coding DNA: TGTGCCAGCAGCCTACAGACAGGGGGGTTCACTGAAGCTTTCTTT. Translating gives CASSLQTGGFTEAFF. Variable domain in full (rest from reference TRBV7-6 and TRBJ1-1): GAGVSQSPRYKVTKRGQDVALRCDPISGHVSLYWYRQALGQGPEFLTYFNYEAQQDKSGLPNDRFSAERPEGSISTLTIQRTEQRDSAMYRCASSLQTGGFTEAFFGQGTRLTVV.